The rows below give T cell receptor beta chains drawn from one sample of a study of shared clonotypes between healthy human individuals. Sequencing was performed with immunoSEQ multiplex PCR; in TCRdb, only in-frame clones are kept and a portion is missing. This table holds about 800,000 clones, about 96% found once. The sample comprised naive CD8+ T cells sorted from blood. Every receptor here comes from a man aged 25 to 45 in good health. Both conserved end residues are part of each CDR3. The order of the fields is V gene, J gene, D gene, CDR3 protein, CDR3 DNA. D genes are given only for firm matches.

>TRBV27|TRBJ2-7|-
CASSSLDSYYEQYF
TGTGCCAGCAGTTCCCTCGACAGTTACTACGAGCAGTACTTC
>TRBV19|TRBJ1-1|-
CASSIGNTEAFF
TGTGCCAGTAGTATAGGTAACACTGAAGCTTTCTTT
>TRBV4-2|TRBJ2-2|-
CASSPDSRSRAGELFF
TGTGCCAGCAGCCCGGACAGTAGGTCCCGGGCCGGGGAGCTGTTTTTT
>TRBV14|TRBJ2-3|TRBD2
CASSYGLAGVTDTQYF
TGTGCCAGCAGCTATGGACTAGCGGGAGTAACAGATACGCAGTATTTT
>TRBV6-5|TRBJ1-1|-
CASSYSKNTEAFF
TGTGCCAGCAGTTACTCGAAGAACACTGAAGCTTTCTTT
>TRBV19|TRBJ2-7|-
CASSISQGSYEQYF
TGTGCCAGTAGTATTTCCCAGGGGTCATACGAGCAGTACTTC
>TRBV9|TRBJ2-3|-
CASSVALGGAQYF
TGTGCCAGCAGCGTAGCTCTCGGGGGCGCGCAGTATTTT
>TRBV27|TRBJ2-7|TRBD2
CASSPRLAGLYEQYF
TGTGCCAGCAGTCCCCGACTAGCGGGATTATACGAGCAGTACTTC
>TRBV7-9|TRBJ2-7|-
CASSLVTDEQYF
TGTGCCAGCAGCTTAGTTACAGACGAGCAGTACTTC
>TRBV25-1|TRBJ1-3|-
CASSELGEDASGNTIYF
TGTGCCAGCAGTGAATTGGGGGAGGATGCCTCTGGAAACACCATATATTTT